The T cell receptor beta chain described here comes from a study of Graves' ophthalmopathy and Graves' hyperthyroidism. Regarding the study as a whole: Among thyroid clonotypes expanded above 0.001 frequency, most also appeared in blood.

The authors amplified TCR beta CDR3 regions from RNA transcripts. RT-PCR in the first round used HTBI primers; a second-round multiplex PCR followed. TCRdb itself ran the multiplex PCR reads through MiXCR, one entry per CDR3 protein. The profile shows roughly 400,000 distinct CDR3 sequences, about 15% of them singletons. The length of the CDR3 is 13 residues. The trim removed 5 bases at V and 4 bases at J, leaving 5 bases unmatched. There are many counts of this clonotype. Its antigen is unknown. V and J are TRBV12-3 or TRBV12-4 and TRBJ2-7; 7 bases agree with TRBD1. This receptor was identified in an adult woman with stable Graves' hyperthyroidism. Input material: peripheral blood. The CDR3 sequence is CASSPSQGYEQYF. The CDR3 DNA reads as TGTGCCAGCAGTCCGTCACAGGGGTACGAGCAGTACTTC.